The T cell receptor (beta chain) described here comes from a study of OX40 agonist ivuxolimab in advanced cancers. Study-wide background: People who had prior anti-PD-1, anti-PD-L1 or anti-CTLA-4 therapy could take part, and under 45% had some.

This CDR3 contains 17 residues. Looked up from germline, CDR1 is MDHEN and CDR2 is SYDVKM. The V gene lost 3 bases and the J gene lost 6 bases, with 24 bases spanning the gap. Systemic immunosuppression or autoimmune disease history was grounds to exclude patients. Sequencing was performed with immunoSEQ multiplex PCR; in TCRdb, only in-frame clones are kept and a portion is missing. The table has about 150,000 clones, about 93% seen once. This rearrangement joins TRBV28 to TRBJ2-7; a possible D gene is TRBD1 (5 bases). This clonotype originated in an adult with an advanced solid tumor such as melanoma, head and neck, liver or kidney cancer. The specimen was CD4+ or CD8+ T cells sorted from blood, collected in a trial of the OX40 agonist ivuxolimab. CDR3 residues: CASSFSHSGRVEREQYF. CDR3 in DNA: TGTGCCAGCAGTTTCTCTCATTCGGGCAGGGTTGAGCGCGAGCAGTACTTC.